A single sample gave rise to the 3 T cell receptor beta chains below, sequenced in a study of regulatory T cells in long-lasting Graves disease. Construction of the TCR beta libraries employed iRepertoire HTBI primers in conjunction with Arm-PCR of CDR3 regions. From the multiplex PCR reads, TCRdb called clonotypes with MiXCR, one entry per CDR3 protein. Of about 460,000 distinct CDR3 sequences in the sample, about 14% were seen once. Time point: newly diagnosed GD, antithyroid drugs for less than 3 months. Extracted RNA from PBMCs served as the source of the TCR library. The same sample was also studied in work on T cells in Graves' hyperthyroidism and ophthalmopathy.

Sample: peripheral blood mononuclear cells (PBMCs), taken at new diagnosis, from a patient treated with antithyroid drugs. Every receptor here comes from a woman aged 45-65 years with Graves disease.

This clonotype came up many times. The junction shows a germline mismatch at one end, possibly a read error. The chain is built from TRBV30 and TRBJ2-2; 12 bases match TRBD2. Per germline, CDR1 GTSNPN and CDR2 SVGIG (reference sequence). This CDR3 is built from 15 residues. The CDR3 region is CAWSDRTSGNARGVF. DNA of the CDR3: TGTGCCTGGAGCGACAGGACTAGCGGGAACGCCCGCGGTGTTTTT.

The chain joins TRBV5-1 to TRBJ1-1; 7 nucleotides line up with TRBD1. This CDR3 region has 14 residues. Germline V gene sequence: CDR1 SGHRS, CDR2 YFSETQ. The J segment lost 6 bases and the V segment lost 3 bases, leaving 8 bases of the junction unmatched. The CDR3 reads CASSYGQVVAEAFF. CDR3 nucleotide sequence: TGCGCCAGCAGCTACGGACAGGTTGTGGCTGAAGCTTTCTTT.

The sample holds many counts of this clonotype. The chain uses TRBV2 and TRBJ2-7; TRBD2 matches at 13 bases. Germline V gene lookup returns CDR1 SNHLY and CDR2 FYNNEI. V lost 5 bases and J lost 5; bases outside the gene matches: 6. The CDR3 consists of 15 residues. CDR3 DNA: TGTGCCAGCAGTCCCGGGACTAGCGGGATCAACGAGCAGTACTTC. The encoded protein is CASSPGTSGINEQYF.